The present entry profiles one T cell receptor beta chain with its context. CDR3 length equals 15 residues. CDR1 KGHSH and CDR2 LQKENI come from the germline V gene. The ends were cut back, 5 bases at V and 3 bases at J, with 13 bases in the middle. This sample stems from a study of T-cell reconstitution after alpha-beta-depleted transplantation in children. Unique molecular identifiers featured in how the TCRbeta library was prepared. TCRdb redid the calling of the PCR reads with MiXCR, one entry per CDR3 protein. The sample has some 530,000 distinct CDR3 sequences, about an eighth seen once. The genes are TRBV18 and TRBJ2-2, with no clear D. Specimen: PBMCs from the stem cell graft donor, collected from the stem cell graft. The sequence was collected from a human donor who donated a stem cell graft to a child with combined immunodeficiency. The CDR3 reads CASSSRHRYTGELFF. Here the CDR3 DNA reads TGTGCCAGCTCAAGTCGCCACAGATACACCGGGGAGCTGTTTTTT.